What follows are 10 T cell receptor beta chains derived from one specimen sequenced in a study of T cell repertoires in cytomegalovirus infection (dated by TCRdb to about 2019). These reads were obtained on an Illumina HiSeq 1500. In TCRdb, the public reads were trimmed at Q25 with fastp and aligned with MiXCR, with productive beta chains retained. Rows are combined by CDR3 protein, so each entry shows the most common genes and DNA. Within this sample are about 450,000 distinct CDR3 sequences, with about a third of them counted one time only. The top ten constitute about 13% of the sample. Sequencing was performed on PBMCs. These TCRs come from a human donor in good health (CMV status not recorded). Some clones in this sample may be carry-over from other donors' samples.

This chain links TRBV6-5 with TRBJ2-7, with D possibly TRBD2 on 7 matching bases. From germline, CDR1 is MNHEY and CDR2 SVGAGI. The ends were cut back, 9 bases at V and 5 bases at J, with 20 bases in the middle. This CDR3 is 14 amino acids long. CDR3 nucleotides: TGTGCCAGTTCCAAAGAGGGGGGGCCGAACGAGCAGTACTTC. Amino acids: CASSKEGGPNEQYF.

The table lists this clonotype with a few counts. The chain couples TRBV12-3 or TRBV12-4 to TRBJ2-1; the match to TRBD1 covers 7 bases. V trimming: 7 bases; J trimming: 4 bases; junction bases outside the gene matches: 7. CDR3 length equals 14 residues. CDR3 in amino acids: CASTPPTGYNEQFF. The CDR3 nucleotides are TGTGCCAGCACCCCCCCGACAGGGTACAATGAGCAGTTCTTC.

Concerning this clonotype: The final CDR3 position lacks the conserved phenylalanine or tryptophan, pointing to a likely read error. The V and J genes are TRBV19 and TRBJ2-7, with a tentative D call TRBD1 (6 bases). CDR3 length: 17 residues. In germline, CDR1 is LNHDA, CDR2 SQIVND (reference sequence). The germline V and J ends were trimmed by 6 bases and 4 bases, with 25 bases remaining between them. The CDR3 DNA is TGTGCCAGTAGCCACCCCCCAGGGGACCTGGGAGTTTACGAGCAGTACTTA. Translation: CASSHPPGDLGVYEQYL.

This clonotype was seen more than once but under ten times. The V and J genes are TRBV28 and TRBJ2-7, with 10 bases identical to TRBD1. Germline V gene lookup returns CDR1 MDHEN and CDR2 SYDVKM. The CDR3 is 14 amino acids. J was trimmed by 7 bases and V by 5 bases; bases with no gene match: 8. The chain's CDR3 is CASSPLGTGEEQYF. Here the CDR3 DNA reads TGTGCCAGCAGTCCCCTGGGGACAGGGGAAGAGCAGTACTTC. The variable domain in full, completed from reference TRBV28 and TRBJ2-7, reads DVKVTQSSRYLVKRTGEKVFLECVQDMDHENMFWYRQDPGLGLRLIYFSYDVKMKEKGDIPEGYSVSREKKERFSLILESASTNQTSMYLCASSPLGTGEEQYFGPGTRLTVT.

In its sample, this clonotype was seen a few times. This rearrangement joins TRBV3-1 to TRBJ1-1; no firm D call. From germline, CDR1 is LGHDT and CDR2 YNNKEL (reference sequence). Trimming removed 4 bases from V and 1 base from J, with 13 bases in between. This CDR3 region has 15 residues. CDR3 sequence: CASSLRTVPNTEAFF. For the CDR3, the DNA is TGTGCCAGCAGCCTTAGGACGGTACCGAACACTGAAGCTTTCTTT.

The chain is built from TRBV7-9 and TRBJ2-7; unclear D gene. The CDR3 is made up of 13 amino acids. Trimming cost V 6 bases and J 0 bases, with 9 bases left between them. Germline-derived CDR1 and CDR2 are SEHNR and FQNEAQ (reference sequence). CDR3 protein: CASRDTDSYEQYF. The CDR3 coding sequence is TGTGCCAGCAGAGATACGGACTCCTACGAGCAGTACTTC.

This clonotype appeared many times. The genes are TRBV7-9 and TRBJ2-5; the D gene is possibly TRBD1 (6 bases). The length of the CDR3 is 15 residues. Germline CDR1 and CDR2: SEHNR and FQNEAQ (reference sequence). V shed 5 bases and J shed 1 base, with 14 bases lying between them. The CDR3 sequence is CASSPTQGIQETQYF. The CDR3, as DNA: TGTGCCAGCAGCCCAACGCAGGGGATCCAAGAGACCCAGTACTTC.

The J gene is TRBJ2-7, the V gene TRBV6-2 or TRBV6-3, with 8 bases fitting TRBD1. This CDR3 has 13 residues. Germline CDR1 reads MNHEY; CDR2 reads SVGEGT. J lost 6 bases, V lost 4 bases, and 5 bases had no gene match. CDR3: CASSWGTGGEQYF. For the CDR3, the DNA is TGTGCCAGCAGTTGGGGGACAGGCGGCGAGCAGTACTTC.

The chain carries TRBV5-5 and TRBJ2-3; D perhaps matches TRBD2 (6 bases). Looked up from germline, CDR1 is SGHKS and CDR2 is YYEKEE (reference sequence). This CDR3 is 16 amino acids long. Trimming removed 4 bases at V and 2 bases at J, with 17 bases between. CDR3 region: CASSVRLEISTDTQYF. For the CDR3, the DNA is TGTGCCAGCAGCGTTCGACTAGAGATTTCCACAGATACGCAGTATTTT. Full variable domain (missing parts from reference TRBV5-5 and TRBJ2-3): DAGVTQSPTHLIKTRGQQVTLRCSPISGHKSVSWYQQVLGQGPQFIFQYYEKEERGRGNFPDRFSARQFPNYSSELNVNALLLGDSALYLCASSVRLEISTDTQYFGPGTRLTVL.

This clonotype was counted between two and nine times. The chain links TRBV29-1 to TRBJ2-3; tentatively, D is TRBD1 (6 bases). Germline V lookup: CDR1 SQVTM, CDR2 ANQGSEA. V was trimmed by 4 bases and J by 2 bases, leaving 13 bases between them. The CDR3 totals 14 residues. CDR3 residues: CSVGLGHSTDTQYF. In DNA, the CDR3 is TGCAGCGTTGGGTTGGGACACTCCACAGATACGCAGTATTTT.